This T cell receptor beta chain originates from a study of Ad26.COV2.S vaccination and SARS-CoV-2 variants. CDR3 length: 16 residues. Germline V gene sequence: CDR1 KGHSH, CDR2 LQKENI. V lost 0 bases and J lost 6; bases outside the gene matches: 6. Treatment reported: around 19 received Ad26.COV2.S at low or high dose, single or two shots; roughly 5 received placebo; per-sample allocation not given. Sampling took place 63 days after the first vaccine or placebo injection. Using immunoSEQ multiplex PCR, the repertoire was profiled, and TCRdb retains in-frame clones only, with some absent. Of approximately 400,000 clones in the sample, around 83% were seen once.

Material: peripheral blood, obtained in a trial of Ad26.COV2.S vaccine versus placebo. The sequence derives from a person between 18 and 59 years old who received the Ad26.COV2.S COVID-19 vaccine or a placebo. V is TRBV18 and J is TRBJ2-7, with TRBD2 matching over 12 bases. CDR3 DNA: TGTGCCAGCTCACCACCCGGACTAGCGGGATCGTTCGAGCAGTACTTC. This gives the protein CASSPPGLAGSFEQYF.